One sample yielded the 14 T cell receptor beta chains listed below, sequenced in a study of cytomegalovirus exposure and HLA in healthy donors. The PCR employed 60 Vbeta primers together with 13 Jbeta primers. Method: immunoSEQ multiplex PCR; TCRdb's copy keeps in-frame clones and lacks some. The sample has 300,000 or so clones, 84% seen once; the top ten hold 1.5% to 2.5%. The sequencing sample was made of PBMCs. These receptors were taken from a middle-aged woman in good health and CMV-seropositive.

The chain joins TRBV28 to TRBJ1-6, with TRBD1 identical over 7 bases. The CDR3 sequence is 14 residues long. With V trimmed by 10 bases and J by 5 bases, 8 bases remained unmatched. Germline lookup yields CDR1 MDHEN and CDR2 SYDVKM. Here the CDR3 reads CATKGAGNNSPLHF. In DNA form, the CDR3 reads TGTGCCACCAAGGGGGCAGGGAATAATTCACCCCTCCACTTT.

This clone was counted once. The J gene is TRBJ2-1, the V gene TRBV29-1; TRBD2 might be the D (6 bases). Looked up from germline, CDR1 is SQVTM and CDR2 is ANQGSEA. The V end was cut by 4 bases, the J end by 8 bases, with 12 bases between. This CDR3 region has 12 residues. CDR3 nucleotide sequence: TGCAGCGTTGGGCTAGCTAGCGATGAGCAGTTCTTC. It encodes CSVGLASDEQFF.

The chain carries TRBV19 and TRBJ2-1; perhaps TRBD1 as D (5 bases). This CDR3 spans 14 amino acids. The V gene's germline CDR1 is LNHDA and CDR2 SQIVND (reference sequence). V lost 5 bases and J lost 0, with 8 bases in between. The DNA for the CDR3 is TGTGCCAGTAGTCAAGGGGACTCCTACAATGAGCAGTTCTTC. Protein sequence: CASSQGDSYNEQFF. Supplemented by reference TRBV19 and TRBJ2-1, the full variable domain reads DGGITQSPKYLFRKEGQNVTLSCEQNLNHDAMYWYRQDPGQGLRLIYYSQIVNDFQKGDIAEGYSVSREKKESFPLTVTSAQKNPTAFYLCASSQGDSYNEQFFGPGTRLTVL.

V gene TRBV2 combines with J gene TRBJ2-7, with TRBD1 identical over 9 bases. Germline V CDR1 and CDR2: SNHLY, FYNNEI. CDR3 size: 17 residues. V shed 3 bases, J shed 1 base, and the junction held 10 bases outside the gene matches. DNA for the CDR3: TGTGCCAGCAGTGATGGGAGCTGGGACAGGGCATCCTACGAGCAGTACTTC. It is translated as CASSDGSWDRASYEQYF.

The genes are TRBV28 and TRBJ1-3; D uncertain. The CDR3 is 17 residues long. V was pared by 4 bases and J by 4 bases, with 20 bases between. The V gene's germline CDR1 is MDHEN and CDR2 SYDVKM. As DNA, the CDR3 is TGTGCCAGCAGTTCGGCCCAGGTTTTTTTGTCCGGAAACACCATATATTTT. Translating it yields CASSSAQVFLSGNTIYF.

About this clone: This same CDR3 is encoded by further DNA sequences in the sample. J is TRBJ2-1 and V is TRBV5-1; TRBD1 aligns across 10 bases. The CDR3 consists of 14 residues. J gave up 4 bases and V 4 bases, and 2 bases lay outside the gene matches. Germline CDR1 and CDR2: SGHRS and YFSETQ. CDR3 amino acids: CASSLGQGYNEQFF. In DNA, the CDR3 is TGCGCCAGCAGCCTGGGACAGGGGTACAATGAGCAGTTCTTC.

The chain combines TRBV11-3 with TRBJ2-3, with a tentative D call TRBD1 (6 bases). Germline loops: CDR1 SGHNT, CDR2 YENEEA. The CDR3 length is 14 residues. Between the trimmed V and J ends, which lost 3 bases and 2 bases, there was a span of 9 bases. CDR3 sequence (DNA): TGTGCCAGCAGCTTTCGACAGGACACAGATACGCAGTATTTT. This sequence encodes CASSFRQDTDTQYF.

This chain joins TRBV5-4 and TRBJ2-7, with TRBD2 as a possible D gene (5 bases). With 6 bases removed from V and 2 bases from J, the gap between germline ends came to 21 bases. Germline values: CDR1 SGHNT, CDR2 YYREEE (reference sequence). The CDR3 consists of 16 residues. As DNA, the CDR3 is TGTGCCAGCACCCCCGCGGGCCAAGGAAGCGCCTACGAGCAGTACTTC. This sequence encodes CASTPAGQGSAYEQYF.

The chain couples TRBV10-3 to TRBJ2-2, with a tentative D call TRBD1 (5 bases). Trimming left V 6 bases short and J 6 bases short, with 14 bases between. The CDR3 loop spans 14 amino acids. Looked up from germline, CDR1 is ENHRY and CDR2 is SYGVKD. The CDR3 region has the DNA TGTGCCATCAGGACTTCGCAGGGCGCCGGGGAGCTGTTTTTT. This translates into CAIRTSQGAGELFF.

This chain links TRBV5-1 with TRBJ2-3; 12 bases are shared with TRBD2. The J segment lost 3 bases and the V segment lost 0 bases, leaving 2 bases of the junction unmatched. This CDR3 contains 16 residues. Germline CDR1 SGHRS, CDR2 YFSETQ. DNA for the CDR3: TGCGCCAGCAGCTTGGGGCTAGCGGGAGGGACAGATACGCAGTATTTT. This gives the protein CASSLGLAGGTDTQYF. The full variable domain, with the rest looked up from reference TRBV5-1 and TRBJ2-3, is KAGVTQTPRYLIKTRGQQVTLSCSPISGHRSVSWYQQTPGQGLQFLFEYFSETQRNKGNFPGRFSGRQFSNSRSEMNVSTLELGDSALYLCASSLGLAGGTDTQYFGPGTRLTVL.

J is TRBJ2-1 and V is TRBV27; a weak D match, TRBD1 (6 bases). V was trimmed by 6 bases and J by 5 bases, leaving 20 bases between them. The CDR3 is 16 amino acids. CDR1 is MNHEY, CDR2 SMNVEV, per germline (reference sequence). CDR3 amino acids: CASSPSGQPRNNEQFF. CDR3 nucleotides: TGTGCCAGCAGCCCCTCAGGACAGCCTAGAAACAATGAGCAGTTCTTC.

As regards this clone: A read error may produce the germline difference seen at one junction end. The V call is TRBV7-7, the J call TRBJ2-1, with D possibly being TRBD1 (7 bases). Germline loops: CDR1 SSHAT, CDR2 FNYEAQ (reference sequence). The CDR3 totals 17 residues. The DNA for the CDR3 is TGTGCTAGCAGCCGAAGCCACAGGGGACTTCCCTACAATGAGCAGTTCTTC. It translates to CASSRSHRGLPYNEQFF.

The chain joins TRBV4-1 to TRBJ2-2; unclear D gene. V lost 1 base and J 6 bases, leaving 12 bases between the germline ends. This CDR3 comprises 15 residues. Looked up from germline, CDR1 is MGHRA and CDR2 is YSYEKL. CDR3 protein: CASSQGAVRPGELFF. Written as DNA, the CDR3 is TGCGCCAGCAGCCAAGGGGCCGTGCGTCCCGGGGAGCTGTTTTTT.

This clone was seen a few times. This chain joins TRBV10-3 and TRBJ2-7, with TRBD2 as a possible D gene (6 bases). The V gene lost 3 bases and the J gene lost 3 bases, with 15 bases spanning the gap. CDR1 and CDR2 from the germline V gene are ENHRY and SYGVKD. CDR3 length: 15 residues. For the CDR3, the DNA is TGTGCCATCAGTGATTTCGGGGGATCGAACTACGAGCAGTACTTC. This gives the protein CAISDFGGSNYEQYF.